One sample yielded the 6 T cell receptor beta chains listed below, sequenced in a study of graft-versus-host responses after intestinal transplantation. Only in-frame clones appear in the TCRdb table, and some are missing; sequencing was by immunoSEQ multiplex PCR. This table holds approximately 94,000 clones, roughly nine tenths found once. The antigens of these receptors remain unknown. The specimen comprised unstimulated CD4+ T cells sorted from spleen or lymph node cells, sampled before transplant. The receptor set was obtained from a human donor who was the organ donor for an intestinal transplant.

V is TRBV18 and J is TRBJ1-5; D is undetermined. The V gene's germline CDR1 is KGHSH and CDR2 LQKENI. The CDR3 is 12 amino acids. V lost 0 bases and J lost 7, with 4 bases in between. This CDR3 is CASSPPGQPQHF. The CDR3 DNA follows: TGTGCCAGCTCACCACCGGGCCAGCCCCAGCATTTT.

This chain connects TRBV2 to TRBJ1-2; 10 bases are shared with TRBD1. V gave up 7 bases and J gave up 2 bases; unmatched junction bases: 4. The CDR3 loop spans 14 amino acids. Germline V gives CDR1 SNHLY, CDR2 FYNNEI. As DNA, the CDR3 is TGTGCCAGCATTCGGGACAGGGGAAACTATGGCTACACCTTC. It encodes CASIRDRGNYGYTF.

This chain uses TRBV30 with TRBJ2-7; D is perhaps TRBD1 (5 bases). Trimming took 2 bases from V and 4 from J, leaving 21 bases between them. CDR3 length: 16 amino acids. Germline CDR1 and CDR2: GTSNPN and SVGIG (reference sequence). DNA of the CDR3: TGTGCCTGGAGTACCAGCAGGGCACTCGAGGTATACGAGCAGTACTTC. It is translated as CAWSTSRALEVYEQYF.

For the CDR3, the DNA is TGCGCCAGCAGCCACGAAGCCCCGGGGGTGGGAGATACGCAGTATTTT. Protein: CASSHEAPGVGDTQYF. The chain joins TRBV5-1 to TRBJ2-3; tentative D call: TRBD2 (6 bases). This CDR3 is 16 amino acids long. Trimming cost V 4 bases and J 5 bases, with 20 bases left between them. The germline V gene has CDR1 SGHRS and CDR2 YFSETQ.

In regard to this clone: Mismatch with germline at one junction end may stem from a read error. CDR3: CASNALNSEAFF. Written as DNA, the CDR3 is TGTGCCAGCAACGCACTGAACTCTGAAGCTTTCTTT. V and J are TRBV28 and TRBJ1-1; D unresolved. There are 12 residues in the CDR3. Germline CDR1 reads MDHEN; CDR2 reads SYDVKM.

This rearrangement joins TRBV6-1 to TRBJ2-6; D possibly corresponds to TRBD1 (7 bases). The germline V gene encodes CDR1 MNHNS and CDR2 SASEGT. The V gene lost 4 bases and the J gene lost 3 bases, with 16 bases spanning the gap. CDR3 size: 17 residues. The CDR3 is CASSAQTGRDGANVLTF. The CDR3 nucleotides read TGTGCCAGCAGTGCCCAGACAGGGCGGGATGGGGCCAACGTCCTGACTTTC.